Listed below are T cell receptor beta chains from one sample, sequenced in a study of blood T cell repertoires in COVID-19. Sequencing was performed with immunoSEQ multiplex PCR; in TCRdb, only in-frame clones are kept and a portion is missing. The sample includes 240,000 or so clones, approximately 86% of them seen just once. The sample consisted of peripheral blood. The receptors derive from a woman in her 30s who had recovered from COVID-19. CDR3s include the opening cysteine and the closing phenylalanine or tryptophan. A D gene is named only where the DNA matches it firmly. Size is stated for part of the rows, as once, few or many counts, or as a class when the clone is expanded.

j_gene	abundance	d_gene	v_gene	CDR3aa	CDR3nt
TRBJ1-4	NA	NA	TRBV6-2/TRBV6-3	CASSYFLGVEDEKLFF	TGTGCCAGCAGTTACTTCCTGGGAGTAGAGGATGAAAAACTGTTTTTT
TRBJ2-3	NA	NA	TRBV19	CASSISGLGTDTQYF	TGTGCCAGTAGTATTTCGGGATTAGGCACAGATACGCAGTATTTT
TRBJ1-5	NA	NA	TRBV6-2/TRBV6-3	CASSYVRGGQPQHF	TGTGCCAGCAGTTACGTCAGGGGCGGGCAGCCCCAGCATTTT
TRBJ2-2	few	NA	TRBV4-1	CASSQPPGGPNTGELFF	TGCGCCAGCAGCCAACCCCCCGGGGGACCGAACACCGGGGAGCTGTTTTTT
TRBJ2-5	NA	TRBD2	TRBV13	CASSLSSGGQETQYF	TGTGCCAGCAGCTTAAGTAGCGGGGGACAAGAGACCCAGTACTTC
TRBJ1-4	NA	NA	TRBV7-2	CASSLYDSWSEKLFF	TGTGCCAGCAGCTTATATGATAGCTGGAGTGAAAAACTGTTTTTT
TRBJ2-2	NA	NA	TRBV18	CASSPPGANTGELFF	TGTGCCAGCTCACCACCGGGGGCAAACACCGGGGAGCTGTTTTTT
TRBJ1-5	NA	NA	TRBV23-1	CASSHPGTPNQPQHF	TGCGCCAGCAGTCACCCCGGGACACCGAATCAGCCCCAGCATTTT
TRBJ1-1	NA	NA	TRBV2	CASADMGDTEAFF	TGTGCCAGCGCCGACATGGGCGACACTGAAGCTTTCTTT
TRBJ1-2	NA	NA	TRBV6-5	CASSYSSGGDYGYTF	TGTGCCAGCAGTTACTCGTCGGGGGGGGACTATGGCTACACCTTC
TRBJ1-1	NA	TRBD1	TRBV18	CASSPGTGTGEAFF	TGTGCCAGCTCACCAGGGACAGGGACAGGTGAAGCTTTCTTT
TRBJ2-1	NA	TRBD1	TRBV4-3	CASSPPGQGRQFF	TGCGCCAGCAGCCCACCAGGACAGGGTAGGCAGTTCTTC
TRBJ2-3	NA	TRBD1	TRBV2	CASSPYAGGSDTQYF	TGTGCCAGCAGTCCGTACGCAGGGGGCAGCGATACGCAGTATTTT
TRBJ1-6	NA	NA	TRBV3-1/TRBV3-2	CASSQETVSHSPLHF	TGTGCCAGCAGCCAAGAAACAGTCTCGCATTCACCCCTCCACTTT
TRBJ1-1	NA	NA	TRBV5-1	CASSFSGPEAFF	TGCGCCAGCAGCTTCTCCGGTCCTGAAGCTTTCTTT
TRBJ2-7	NA	NA	TRBV6-2/TRBV6-3	CASSFRGGNEQYF	TGTGCCAGCAGTTTTAGGGGTGGTAACGAGCAGTACTTC
TRBJ1-1	NA	NA	TRBV12-2	CASRLRQGAAEATEAFF	TGTGCAAGTCGCCTCCGACAGGGGGCAGCAGAAGCCACTGAAGCTTTCTTT
TRBJ2-3	once	NA	TRBV6-1	CASSEMATGGTDTQYF	TGTGCCAGCAGTGAGATGGCCACTGGAGGTACAGATACGCAGTATTTT